This T cell receptor (beta chain) was sequenced during a study of control samples from healthy donors and cancer patients. V shed 4 bases, J shed 5 bases, and the junction held 5 bases outside the gene matches. Germline V gene lookup returns CDR1 MNHEY and CDR2 SMNVEV (reference sequence). CDR3 length equals 15 residues. Repertoires were generated with immunoSEQ multiplex PCR, while TCRdb's copy carries only in-frame clones and drops some. The profile covers 70,000 to 90,000 clones, with over 90% appearing a single time and 4.8% taken by the ten largest. The sequenced material came from blood. The sequence derives from a woman in her late teens or twenties in good health. The chain couples TRBV27 to TRBJ1-6; 7 nucleotides agree with TRBD1. CDR3 region: CASSYTGQHNSPLHF. In DNA form, the CDR3 reads TGTGCCAGCAGTTACACGGGACAGCATAATTCACCCCTCCACTTT.